This TCR beta chain was profiled in a study of control samples from healthy donors and cancer patients (dated by TCRdb to 2018 to 2020). As for this clone: Its antigen is unknown. No much larger clone is present one base from it, and per-base qualities are unavailable.

Library preparation employed the immunoSEQ multiplex PCR assay. TCRdb re-hosts the immuneACCESS table, in-frame sequences only. Its copies lack some clones; in the studies checked, an unresolved V gene accounts for under half of them, and the cause for the rest is not known. The sample profile shows about 65,000 clones; 90% of them were found once. The top ten clones comprise 1% to 1.5% of the sample. In the germline V gene (reference sequence), CDR1 corresponds to DFQATT and CDR2 to SNEGSKA. V is shortened by 3 bases, J by 4 bases, and the region joining them spans 3 bases. Inclusive of the bounding cysteine and phenylalanine, the CDR3 is 10 residues long. Only the CDR3 portion is preserved as DNA: 30 bases, with reading frame beginning at the first base.

The rearrangement combines TRBV20-1 with TRBJ2-5, with the D segment identity uncertain. The sample taken for sequencing was PBMCs. The sequence came from a woman aged 50 to 60 with colorectal cancer. The DNA is as follows: TGCAGTGCTAGGACAGAGACCCAGTACTTC. Translation gives CSARTETQYF.